This TCR beta chain stems from a study of blood T cell repertoires in COVID-19. Turning to the study itself: Acute and convalescent COVID-19 specimens originated in the United States, Italy and Spain. Nucleic acid was either cDNA or gDNA, and it came from T cells, B-cell-depleted T cells, or PBMCs.

V was trimmed by 5 bases and J by 7 bases, leaving 14 bases between them. Germline CDR1 and CDR2: SQVTM and ANQGSEA. This CDR3 region has 12 residues. Profiling relied on immunoSEQ multiplex PCR, and the TCRdb table lists in-frame clones only, not all of them. This sample has about 62,000 clones, with 65% to 85% found just once. Sequencing was performed on peripheral blood. This chain uses TRBV29-1 with TRBJ1-2, with D maybe TRBD1 (6 bases). This sequence was found in a human donor in a cohort sampled during active COVID-19. The CDR3 DNA is TGCAGCGTTTTGGTCGGGGGGGCTGGCTACACCTTC. As protein: CSVLVGGAGYTF.